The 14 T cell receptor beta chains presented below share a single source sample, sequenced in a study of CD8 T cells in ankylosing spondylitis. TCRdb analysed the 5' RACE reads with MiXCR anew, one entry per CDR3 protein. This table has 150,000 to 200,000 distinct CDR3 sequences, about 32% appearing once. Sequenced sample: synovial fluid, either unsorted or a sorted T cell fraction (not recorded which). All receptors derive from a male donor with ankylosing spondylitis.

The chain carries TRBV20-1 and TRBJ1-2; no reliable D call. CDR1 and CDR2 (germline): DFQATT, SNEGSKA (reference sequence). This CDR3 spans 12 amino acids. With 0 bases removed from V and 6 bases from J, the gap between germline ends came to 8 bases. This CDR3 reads CSARDFTHGYTF. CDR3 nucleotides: TGCAGTGCTAGAGACTTCACGCATGGCTACACCTTC.

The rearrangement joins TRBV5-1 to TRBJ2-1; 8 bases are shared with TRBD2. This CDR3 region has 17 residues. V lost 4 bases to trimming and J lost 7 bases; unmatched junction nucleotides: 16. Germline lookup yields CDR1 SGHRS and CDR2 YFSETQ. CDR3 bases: TGCGCCAGCAGCCCAATCCCCGAGGCTAGCGGGCCGAATGAGCAGTTCTTC. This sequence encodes CASSPIPEASGPNEQFF.

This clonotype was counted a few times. CDR3 coding DNA: TGTGCCAGCAGCCAAGGCCTATCCTCCTACGAGCAGTACTTC. As protein: CASSQGLSSYEQYF. The chain recombines TRBV11-3 with TRBJ2-7; D uncertain. V gave up 5 bases and J gave up 0 bases, with 11 bases separating them. The CDR3 has 14 amino acids. Germline V gene data show CDR1 as SGHNT and CDR2 as YENEEA. Complete variable domain (other parts from reference TRBV11-3 and TRBJ2-7): EAGVVQSPRYKIIEKKQPVAFWCNPISGHNTLYWYLQNLGQGPELLIRYENEEAVDDSQLPKDRFSAERLKGVDSTLKIQPAELGDSAVYLCASSQGLSSYEQYFGPGTRLTVT.

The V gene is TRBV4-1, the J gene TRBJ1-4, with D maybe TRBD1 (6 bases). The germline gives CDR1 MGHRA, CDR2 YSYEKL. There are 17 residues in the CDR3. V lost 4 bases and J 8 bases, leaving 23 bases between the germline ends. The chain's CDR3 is CASSRRIAGQSGEKLFF. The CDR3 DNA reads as TGCGCCAGCAGCCGGAGAATAGCGGGACAAAGCGGAGAAAAACTGTTTTTT.

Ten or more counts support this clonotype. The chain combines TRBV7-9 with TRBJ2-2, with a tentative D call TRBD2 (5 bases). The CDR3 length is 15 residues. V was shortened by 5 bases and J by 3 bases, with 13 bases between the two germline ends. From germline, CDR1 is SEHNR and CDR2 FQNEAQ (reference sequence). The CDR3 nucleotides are TGTGCCAGCAGCCCTCGGGGATCGGACACCGGGGAGCTGTTTTTT. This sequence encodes CASSPRGSDTGELFF.

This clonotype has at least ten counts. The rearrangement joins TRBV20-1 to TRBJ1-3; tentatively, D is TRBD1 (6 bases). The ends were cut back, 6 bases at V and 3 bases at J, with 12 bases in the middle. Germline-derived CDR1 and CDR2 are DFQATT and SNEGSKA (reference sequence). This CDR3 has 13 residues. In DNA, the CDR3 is TGCAGTGCCGGGGGGGGGCGTGGAAACACCATATATTTT. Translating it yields CSAGGGRGNTIYF.

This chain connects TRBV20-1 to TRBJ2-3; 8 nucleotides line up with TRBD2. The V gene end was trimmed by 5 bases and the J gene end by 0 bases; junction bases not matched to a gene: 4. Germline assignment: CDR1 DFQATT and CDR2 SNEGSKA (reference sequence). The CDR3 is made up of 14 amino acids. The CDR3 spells CSAPAGASTDTQYF. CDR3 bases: TGCAGTGCTCCAGCGGGAGCCAGCACAGATACGCAGTATTTT.

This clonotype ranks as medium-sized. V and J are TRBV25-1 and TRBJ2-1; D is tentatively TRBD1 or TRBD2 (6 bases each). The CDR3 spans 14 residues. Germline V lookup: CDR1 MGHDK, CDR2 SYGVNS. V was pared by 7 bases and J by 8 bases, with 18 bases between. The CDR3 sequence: CASTMRGDYDEQFF. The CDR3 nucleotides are TGTGCCAGCACCATGAGGGGGGATTACGATGAGCAGTTCTTC.

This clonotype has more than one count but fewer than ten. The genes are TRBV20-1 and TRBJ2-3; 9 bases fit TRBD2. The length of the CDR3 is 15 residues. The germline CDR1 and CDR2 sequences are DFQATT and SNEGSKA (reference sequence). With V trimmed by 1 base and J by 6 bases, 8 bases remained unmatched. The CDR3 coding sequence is TGCAGTGCTAGAGTCGGCGGGAGGGCCGCGGATACGCAGTATTTT. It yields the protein CSARVGGRAADTQYF.

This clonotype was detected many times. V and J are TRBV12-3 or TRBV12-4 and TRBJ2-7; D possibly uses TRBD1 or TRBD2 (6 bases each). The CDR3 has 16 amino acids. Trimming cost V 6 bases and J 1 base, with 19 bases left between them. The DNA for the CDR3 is TGTGCCAGCAGCCCTAATATGGGGGGCAGATCCTACGAGCAGTACTTC. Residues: CASSPNMGGRSYEQYF.

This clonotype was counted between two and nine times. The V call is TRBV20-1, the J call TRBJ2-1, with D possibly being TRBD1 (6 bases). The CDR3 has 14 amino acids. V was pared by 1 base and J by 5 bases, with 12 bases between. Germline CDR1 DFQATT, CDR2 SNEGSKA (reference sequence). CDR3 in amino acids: CSARASDRNNEQFF. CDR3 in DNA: TGCAGTGCTAGAGCCTCTGACAGGAACAATGAGCAGTTCTTC.

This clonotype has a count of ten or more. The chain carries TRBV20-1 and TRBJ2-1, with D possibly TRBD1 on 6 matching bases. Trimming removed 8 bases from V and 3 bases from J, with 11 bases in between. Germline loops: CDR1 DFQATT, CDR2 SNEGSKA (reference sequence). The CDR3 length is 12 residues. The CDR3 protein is CSLGQYYNEQFF. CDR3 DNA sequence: TGCAGTCTCGGACAGTACTACAATGAGCAGTTCTTC.

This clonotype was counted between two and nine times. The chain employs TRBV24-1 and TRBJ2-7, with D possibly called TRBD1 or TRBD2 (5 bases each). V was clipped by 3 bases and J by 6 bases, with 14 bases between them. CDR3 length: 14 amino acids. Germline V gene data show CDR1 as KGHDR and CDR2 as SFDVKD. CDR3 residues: CATSDGGRLGEQYF. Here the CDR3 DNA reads TGTGCCACCAGTGATGGGGGACGCCTAGGCGAGCAGTACTTC.

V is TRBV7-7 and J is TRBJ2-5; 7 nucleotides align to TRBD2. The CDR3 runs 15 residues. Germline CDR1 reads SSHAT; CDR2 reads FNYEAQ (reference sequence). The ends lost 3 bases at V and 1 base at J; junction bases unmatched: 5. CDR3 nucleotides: TGTGCCAGCAGCTTCGCTAGCGGCAGCCAAGAGACCCAGTACTTC. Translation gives CASSFASGSQETQYF.